This T cell receptor (beta chain) was observed in a study of T cells in Graves' hyperthyroidism and ophthalmopathy. Authors of the study amplified TCR beta CDR3 regions from RNA transcripts. TCR CDR3 regions were first amplified by RT-PCR with HTBI primers. TCRdb used MiXCR to reprocess the multiplex PCR reads, holding one entry per CDR3 protein. The sample shows about 130,000 distinct CDR3 sequences, 22% of them seen only once. A note on this clonotype: One base away lies a much larger clone, so this may be a sequencing read error.

Sequenced material: blood. This clonotype was obtained from a woman between 50 and 59 years old with Graves' hyperthyroidism that later progressed to Graves' ophthalmopathy.

CDR3 protein: CAGSPGLNTDTQYF. CDR3 coding DNA: TGTGCCGGCAGCCCTGGGTTAAACACAGATACGCAGTATTTT. The chain employs TRBV11-2 and TRBJ2-3; D is unresolved. Germline V CDR1 and CDR2: SGHAT, FQNNGV. The length of the CDR3 is 14 residues.